This T cell receptor (beta chain) derives from a study of human T cells and chemical hapten exposure. Study at large: Variation in per-sample TCR yields came mainly from small pooled library volume differences. Whole-study findings and limits: TCRs at a frequency above 1 in 1000 stayed unchanged with DPC sensitization.

The library labeled individual cDNA molecules by adding unique molecular identifiers to them. TCRdb recomputed calls from the reads with MiXCR, one row per CDR3 protein. Among around 120,000 distinct CDR3 sequences, 6.5% to 10% were seen once, and the ten largest hold around 1.5%. Total RNA was isolated from unfractionated whole blood. The germline gives CDR1 SGHTA, CDR2 FQGTGA. The CDR3 totals 13 residues. With 2 bases clipped from V and 6 bases from J, the junction kept 2 bases outside the gene matches. In its sample, this clonotype was seen many times. Its specificity is not known. This chain connects TRBV7-3 to TRBJ2-5; 8 bases are shared with TRBD1. The sequenced sample was whole blood. This sequence originates from a human donor in good health. Some clones in this sample may be carry-over from other donors' samples. For the CDR3, the DNA is TGTGCCAGCAGCTTAGACAGGGGACAGACCCAGTACTTC. Protein product: CASSLDRGQTQYF.